The rows below give T cell receptor beta chains drawn from one sample of a study of T cells in Graves' hyperthyroidism and ophthalmopathy. TCRdb analysed the multiplex PCR reads with MiXCR anew, one entry per CDR3 protein. The sample consists of hundreds of thousands of distinct CDR3 sequences, 12% to 15% of them appearing once. The specimen was blood. These receptors were taken from a woman aged 18-29 years with Graves' hyperthyroidism. The conserved cysteine and the conserved F or W are not part of the CDR3 here. A D gene is named only where the DNA matches it firmly.

TRBJ2-5,TRBD2,TRBV7-9,ASSPTRLAGGETQY
TRBJ2-1,-,TRBV7-9,ASSRTGYNEQF
TRBJ2-1,-,TRBV11-2,ASRTNEQF
TRBJ2-5,-,TRBV18,ASSPPHGRGETQY
TRBJ1-1,-,TRBV30,AWSGSGYTEAF
TRBJ1-1,-,TRBV19,ASLWGGNTEAF
TRBJ1-1,-,TRBV12-3/TRBV12-4,ASRAARRYTEAF
TRBJ2-1,-,TRBV29-1,SVPTGLGHNEQF
TRBJ2-5,TRBD1,TRBV7-2,ASGQGAETQY
TRBJ1-2,-,TRBV20-1,SARDNPYGYT
TRBJ1-2,TRBD1,TRBV7-9,ASSRTTGQGTGYT
TRBJ2-1,-,TRBV12-3/TRBV12-4,ASSSSAGYNEQF
TRBJ1-1,TRBD1,TRBV3-1,ASSRDRVTEAF
TRBJ2-6,-,TRBV5-6,ASSLVAVSGANVLT
TRBJ2-1,-,TRBV20-1,SARDRAGNLYEQF
TRBJ1-1,-,TRBV2,ASIFDPTGIRQAF
TRBJ1-5,-,TRBV4-1,ASSHLFNQPQH
TRBJ2-7,-,TRBV6-5,ASSYSDRYEQY
TRBJ1-5,-,TRBV15,ATSSGPFDQPQH
TRBJ2-1,-,TRBV12-3/TRBV12-4,ASSSQPTGLYNEQF
TRBJ1-1,-,TRBV5-1,ASSSDSVYTEAF
TRBJ2-3,TRBD2,TRBV7-9,ASSPPGRAGDRTDTQY
TRBJ2-1,TRBD2,TRBV24-1,ATSDQREERDEQF
TRBJ2-7,TRBD2,TRBV2,ASRSSSGGREQY
TRBJ1-5,TRBD1,TRBV19,ASSMNDRGLQPQH
TRBJ2-3,-,TRBV30,ACSNTDTQY
TRBJ2-2,TRBD2,TRBV7-3,ASSLGLLAGGPTGELF
TRBJ2-7,-,TRBV28,ASLDGQSEKEY
TRBJ2-2,-,TRBV12-5,ASGLVVGGELF
TRBJ1-3,-,TRBV12-3/TRBV12-4,ASSPSHAISGNTIY
TRBJ1-5,TRBD1,TRBV11-2,ASSRTGGYQPQH
TRBJ1-2,TRBD1,TRBV7-2,ASSPYSTGVSGYT
TRBJ1-5,-,TRBV18,ASSPPGDQPQH
TRBJ1-5,-,TRBV7-2,ASRSQGVVNQPQH
TRBJ2-7,-,TRBV6-1,ASSRTRSSGYEQY
TRBJ2-7,-,TRBV20-1,SARRGPFYEQY
TRBJ1-5,-,TRBV6-2/TRBV6-3,ASSYSSTQPQH
TRBJ2-3,-,TRBV6-1,ASRGHGMVDTQY
TRBJ2-3,-,TRBV28,ASSLGTVWGSGYGGTDTQY
TRBJ2-7,-,TRBV20-1,SARGLARTLYEQY
TRBJ2-2,TRBD1,TRBV11-2,ASGNRDRGGTGELF
TRBJ1-6,-,TRBV30,AWSSSYNSPLH
TRBJ1-2,-,TRBV12-3/TRBV12-4,ASTPGQSSGYT
TRBJ2-1,-,TRBV7-8,ASSLRGGSNEQF
TRBJ2-7,-,TRBV6-1,ASGLGGSRYEQY
TRBJ2-3,-,TRBV7-9,ASSLGAGDTSTDTQY
TRBJ2-3,TRBD1,TRBV10-3,AISPGQTTDTQY
TRBJ2-5,TRBD2,TRBV20-1,SARDPWVAGKGETQY
TRBJ1-2,TRBD1,TRBV12-3/TRBV12-4,ASSLVGTGGANYGYT
TRBJ2-5,-,TRBV12-3/TRBV12-4,ASSFDGHQETQY
TRBJ2-1,TRBD2,TRBV7-9,ASSVLAGGFLDEQF
TRBJ1-4,TRBD1,TRBV19,ASSIGPGGFREKLF
TRBJ1-6,-,TRBV7-2,ASSWGFSHSPLH